These T cell receptor beta chains were read from a single sample in a study of blood T cell repertoires in COVID-19. Data came from immunoSEQ multiplex PCR; TCRdb stores just in-frame clones and leaves some out. The sample has about 260,000 clones; around 90% are singletons. Sequencing used peripheral blood. The receptors were gathered from an older woman with COVID-19, enrolled during active disease. Each CDR3 is given with its conserved first and last residue. D genes are given only for firm matches. Where a row states a size, it is once, few, many or the class of an expanded clone; other rows omit it.

14	.	.	TRBV3-1/TRBV3-2	TRBJ1-5	TGTGCCAGCAGCCAAGACCCCAGGGGTCAGCCCCAGCATTTT	CASSQDPRGQPQHF
16	TRBD2	.	TRBV5-1	TRBJ2-6	TGCGCCAGCAGCCCATGGGGAGGGACCGGGGCCAACGTCCTGACTTTC	CASSPWGGTGANVLTF
16	.	.	TRBV7-6	TRBJ2-4	TGTGCCAGCAGCTCAACGCCCACATTACCGGGGAACATTCAGTACTTC	CASSSTPTLPGNIQYF
15	TRBD1	.	TRBV5-1	TRBJ2-7	TGCGCCAGCAGCTTGAAGCAGGGGGCCTCCTACGAGCAGTACTTC	CASSLKQGASYEQYF
15	.	once	TRBV5-1	TRBJ2-3	TGCGCCAGCAGCCTAGGTGGGGCCTACACAGATACGCAGTATTTT	CASSLGGAYTDTQYF
15	TRBD1	.	TRBV5-8	TRBJ1-6	TGTGCCAGCAGCGCGGACAGGGGAGAGAATTCACCCCTCCACTTT	CASSADRGENSPLHF
16	TRBD2	.	TRBV30	TRBJ2-7	TGTGCCTGGGAAGAACGGACTAGCGGGAAATTGTACGAGCAGTACTTC	CAWEERTSGKLYEQYF
15	TRBD2	.	TRBV28	TRBJ2-7	TGTGCCAGCAGTCCCGGGAGAGCGGGAGTTCCCGAGCAGTACTTC	CASSPGRAGVPEQYF
14	.	.	TRBV7-3	TRBJ1-1	TGTGCCAGCAGCTTAAATGGCCAGAACACTGAAGCTTTCTTT	CASSLNGQNTEAFF
14	.	few	TRBV6-1	TRBJ1-5	TGTGCCAGCAGTGAGGGGGGGGGCAGGCAGCCCCAGCATTTT	CASSEGGGRQPQHF
16	TRBD1	.	TRBV28	TRBJ1-5	TGTGCCAGCAGTGGGACAGGGGTTTATAGCAATCAGCCCCAGCATTTT	CASSGTGVYSNQPQHF
15	TRBD2	.	TRBV10-3	TRBJ2-7	TGTGCCATCAGAAAGACTAGCGGGAGCCCCTACGAGCAGTACTTC	CAIRKTSGSPYEQYF
15	TRBD1	.	TRBV18	TRBJ1-2	TGTGCCAGCTCACCCCGGGACAGGCCTAACTATGGCTACACCTTC	CASSPRDRPNYGYTF
15	TRBD1	.	TRBV5-1	TRBJ2-3	TGCGCCAGCAGCTTGGGACAGGGGGGGCCTAATACGCAGTATTTT	CASSLGQGGPNTQYF
13	.	.	TRBV19	TRBJ2-3	TGTGCCAGTAGCCCGGACTATTCAGATACGCAGTATTTT	CASSPDYSDTQYF
14	.	few	TRBV24-1	TRBJ1-6	TGTGCCACCAGTGAGCCAGGGAATAATTCACCCCTCCACTTT	CATSEPGNNSPLHF
13	.	.	TRBV14	TRBJ2-2	TGTGCCAGCAGCCAAGTGCGGGCCGGGGAGCTGTTTTTT	CASSQVRAGELFF
14	TRBD2	once	TRBV19	TRBJ2-7	TGTGCCAGTAGTAGGACTAGCGGTCGCTACGAGCAGTACTTC	CASSRTSGRYEQYF
17	TRBD1	.	TRBV28	TRBJ2-1	TGTGCCAGCAGTTTCCCCACAGGGGGAGTCTCCTACAATGAGCAGTTCTTC	CASSFPTGGVSYNEQFF
14	.	once	TRBV5-1	TRBJ2-3	TGCGCCAGCAGCAGAGCGGTTAGCACAGATACGCAGTATTTT	CASSRAVSTDTQYF
14	TRBD1	.	TRBV28	TRBJ1-2	TGTGCCAGCAGCGACAGGGGGCGGAACTATGGCTACACCTTC	CASSDRGRNYGYTF
17	TRBD2	.	TRBV4-1	TRBJ2-1	TGCGCCAGCAGCCAATTTAGCGGGAGGGCCCCTAACAATGAGCAGTTCTTC	CASSQFSGRAPNNEQFF
15	TRBD1	.	TRBV6-2/TRBV6-3	TRBJ2-7	TGTGCCAGCAGTTACAGGACAGGGGGGTTCTACGAGCAGTACTTC	CASSYRTGGFYEQYF
14	TRBD1	.	TRBV6-2/TRBV6-3	TRBJ2-7	TGTGCCAGCAGCCAAACCCGACAGGGTTCCGAGCAGTACTTC	CASSQTRQGSEQYF
13	.	.	TRBV25-1	TRBJ1-1	TGTGCCAGCAGTGAGCATGGGTTTCTGGAGCCTTTCTTT	CASSEHGFLEPFF
15	TRBD1	.	TRBV5-1	TRBJ1-1	TGCGCCAGCAAATCACAGGGGCGTTACGGCACTGAAGCTTTCTTT	CASKSQGRYGTEAFF
14	TRBD2	.	TRBV11-3	TRBJ2-5	TGTGCCAGCAGCTTAACTAGCGGGACTGAGACCCAGTACTTC	CASSLTSGTETQYF
15	.	.	TRBV19	TRBJ1-4	TGTGCCAGTTCCTTAGGCCCGAGGCCTAATGAAAAACTGTTTTTT	CASSLGPRPNEKLFF
12	.	.	TRBV9	TRBJ2-7	TGTGCCAGCGGGCGGGACCGCTACGAGCAGTACTTC	CASGRDRYEQYF
11	TRBD1	.	TRBV20-1	TRBJ2-7	TGCAGTGCGGACAGGGACTACGAGCAGTACTTC	CSADRDYEQYF
17	TRBD1	.	TRBV30	TRBJ2-5	TGTGCCTGGAGTGTCCCCCTTGGGACAGGGTGGCGAGAGACCCAGTACTTC	CAWSVPLGTGWRETQYF
13	.	.	TRBV7-9	TRBJ2-2	TGTGCCAGCAGCCCGGTTTTTCCCGGGGAGCTGTTTTTT	CASSPVFPGELFF
15	TRBD2	.	TRBV7-6	TRBJ2-7	TGTGCCAGCAGCCCAGCTAGCGGGAGATTGTACGAGCAGTACTTC	CASSPASGRLYEQYF
15	TRBD1	.	TRBV19	TRBJ1-1	TGTGCCAGTAGTAGCGGACAGGGAGTGAACACTGAAGCTTTCTTT	CASSSGQGVNTEAFF
16	TRBD1	.	TRBV27	TRBJ1-6	TGTGCCAGCAGTTCCGACAGGGCGGTGAGGGGGTCACCCCTCCACTTT	CASSSDRAVRGSPLHF
15	.	.	TRBV7-7	TRBJ2-5	TGTGCCAGCAGCCCCCGGGGTTCTTACCAAGAGACCCAGTACTTC	CASSPRGSYQETQYF
14	.	.	TRBV19	TRBJ2-7	TGTGCCAGTACCCCTCGGGGGGCCTCCTACGAGCAGTACTTC	CASTPRGASYEQYF
13	.	.	TRBV5-1	TRBJ1-5	TGCGCCAGCAGCTTGGAAGTATCAGGGCCCCAGCATTTT	CASSLEVSGPQHF
15	.	.	TRBV4-1	TRBJ2-3	TGCGCCAGCAGCCAAGATTATCTTAGCACAGATACGCAGTATTTT	CASSQDYLSTDTQYF
15	.	.	TRBV5-1	TRBJ1-2	TGCGCCAGCAGCTTGCGAGCCGCGCGGGAATATGGCTACACCTTC	CASSLRAAREYGYTF
14	.	.	TRBV6-5	TRBJ2-1	TGTGCCAGCAGTTACTCAACAGTGAACAATGAGCAGTTCTTC	CASSYSTVNNEQFF
17	TRBD1	.	TRBV10-3	TRBJ2-7	TGTGCCATCAGGGGAGGTGGTGGCGGGACAGGGGGTTTGGTGCAGTACTTC	CAIRGGGGGTGGLVQYF